This T cell receptor beta chain was sequenced during a study of T cell changes during pregnancy in multiple sclerosis. This CDR3 is 14 amino acids long. Trimming removed 5 bases from V and 0 bases from J, with 10 bases in between. Germline V CDR1 and CDR2: LNHDA, SQIVND (reference sequence). Profiled with immunoSEQ multiplex PCR; TCRdb holds only in-frame clones, not every one. The repertoire holds approximately 97,000 clones, approximately 90% seen once, with approximately 0.8% in the top ten. Sequencing used peripheral blood, obtained in the second trimester of pregnancy. The chain couples TRBV19 to TRBJ1-1; D is perhaps TRBD1 (6 bases). The source of this sequence is a female donor in good health, enrolled as a control in a pregnancy study. CDR3 nucleotide sequence: TGTGCCAGTAGTCTTGGGACATTGAACACTGAAGCTTTCTTT. Residues: CASSLGTLNTEAFF.